This T cell receptor beta chain is from a study of cytomegalovirus exposure and HLA in healthy donors. Method: immunoSEQ multiplex PCR; TCRdb's copy keeps in-frame clones and lacks some. The sample has more than 95,000 clones; nearly 90% are singletons. The CDR3 extends over 16 amino acids. The receptor was derived from a woman in her late teens or twenties in good health and CMV-seronegative. The sample taken for sequencing was PBMCs. The chain uses TRBV21-1 and TRBJ2-2; the D call in the table, TRBD2, was not verified against the DNA. TRBV21-1 is classified as a pseudogene. CDR3 sequence (DNA): TGTGCCAGCAGCACCTCTAGCGGAGGTAACACCGGGGAGCTGTTTTTT. This gives the protein CASSTSSGGNTGELFF.